This T cell receptor beta chain was found in a study of T cell clonotyping in hematopoietic cell transplantation. As for time point: recipient sample about 28 days before transplant, after cytoreduction. Sequencing used immunoSEQ multiplex PCR; TCRdb keeps in-frame clones, though not all of them. The sample has 25,000 to 35,000 clones; around 93% are singletons. Germline-derived CDR1 and CDR2 are LNHDA and SQIVND (reference sequence). The CDR3 has 14 residues. Trimming stripped 1 base from V and 7 bases from J, with 13 bases between. Regarding this clone: Its antigen is unidentified.

Whole-study findings and limits: Broader posttransplant TCR repertoire diversity was predicted by graft donor and pretransplant recipient Inverse Simpson Index values. Few recipient clonotypes overlapped donors; over 95% were de novo at given depth.

The sequencing here drew on peripheral blood mononuclear cells, taken before stem cell transplant. The genes are TRBV19 and TRBJ1-2, with D perhaps TRBD1 (6 bases). The sequence was obtained from a man in his fifties with acute myeloid leukemia. Some clones in this sample may be carry-over from other donors' samples. Written as DNA, the CDR3 is TGTGCCAGTAGTATAGTTCAGGGGACCTCTGGCTACACCTTC. It codes for CASSIVQGTSGYTF.